This note documents a single TCR beta chain sequence. These data are taken from a study of blood T cell repertoires in COVID-19. Study background: From T cells, B-cell-depleted T cells, or PBMCs came the material, which was cDNA or gDNA.

Residents of 24 US areas, aged roughly 18 to 95 years, made up the participants. Participant-reported clinical history was the basis for cohort assignment. The CDR3 length is 17 residues. Losses at the gene ends were 3 bases for V and 2 bases for J; bases not matched to a gene: 7. Germline assignment: CDR1 SGHAT and CDR2 FQNNGV. Authors' analysis steps: The assay estimated nucleated cells by amplifying reference gene primers. Assay used: immunoSEQ multiplex PCR; TCRdb lists only in-frame clones, some missing. V, J and clone size were drawn from that table, and D and trimming were deduced from the DNA. Found here are 320,000 or so clones, around nine tenths of them singletons; the top ten hold under 6%.

The receptor was isolated from a man aged 25 to 40 who had recovered from COVID-19. The chain combines TRBV11-2 with TRBJ2-2; 9 bases are a match to TRBD2. What was sequenced was PBMCs or T cells enriched from blood (not recorded which). The CDR3 sequence: CASSFFSGGGNTGELFF. The CDR3 DNA reads TGTGCCAGCAGCTTCTTTAGCGGGGGAGGAAACACCGGGGAGCTGTTTTTT.